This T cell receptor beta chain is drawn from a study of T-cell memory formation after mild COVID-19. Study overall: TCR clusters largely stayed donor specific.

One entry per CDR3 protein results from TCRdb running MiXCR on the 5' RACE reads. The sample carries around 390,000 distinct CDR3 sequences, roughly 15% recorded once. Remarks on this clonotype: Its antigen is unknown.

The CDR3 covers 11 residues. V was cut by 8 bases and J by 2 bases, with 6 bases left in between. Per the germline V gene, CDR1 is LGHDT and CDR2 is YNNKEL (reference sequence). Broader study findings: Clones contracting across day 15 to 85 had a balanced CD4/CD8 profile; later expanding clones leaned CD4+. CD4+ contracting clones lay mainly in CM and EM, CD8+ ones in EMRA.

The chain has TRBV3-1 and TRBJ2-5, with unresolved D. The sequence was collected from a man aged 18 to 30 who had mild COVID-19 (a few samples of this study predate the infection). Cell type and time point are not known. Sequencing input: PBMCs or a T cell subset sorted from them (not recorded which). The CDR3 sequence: CASGSQETQYF. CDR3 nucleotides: TGTGCCAGCGGCAGTCAAGAGACCCAGTACTTC.